The 19 T cell receptor beta chains presented below share a single source sample, sequenced in a study of CD8+CD57+ T cells in acquired aplastic anemia. For sequencing, patients were chosen who had shown expansion of CD8+CD57+ cells by flow cytometry. Their specific antigens are unknown. Investigators profiled TCR beta VDJ and CDR3 from genomic DNA template. In TCRdb, the reads were re-called with MiXCR into one record per CDR3 protein. The sample yields 16,000 or so distinct CDR3 sequences, more than 30% seen once. Study findings and constraints: Patients had CD8+CD57+ cells showing lower diversity than total CD4+ and CD8+ pools.

The specimen was CD8+CD57+ T cells sorted from PBMCs. Sample subset: bead-enriched CD8+CD57+ effector memory T cells from SAA patients. These receptors all stem from a human donor with aplastic anemia.

The chain is built from TRBV19 and TRBJ2-1; the D gene is possibly TRBD2 (5 bases). The V end lost 9 bases, the J end lost 6 bases, and 9 bases lay between the germline ends. Germline assignment: CDR1 LNHDA and CDR2 SQIVND (reference sequence). CDR3 length: 11 amino acids. CDR3 sequence reads: CASRRFNEQFF. In DNA, the CDR3 is TGTGCCAGCCGGAGGTTCAATGAGCAGTTCTTC.

Regarding this clonotype: An end of the junction does not agree with germline; a read error may underlie this. The rearrangement joins TRBV7-8 to TRBJ1-5, with D perhaps matching TRBD1 (6 bases). Per germline, CDR1 SGHVS and CDR2 FQNEAQ. This CDR3 contains 17 residues. The CDR3 spells CASSQGGGLSGNQLQHF. In nucleotides, the CDR3 is TGTGCCAGCAGTCAAGGAGGGGGTCTTAGTGGCAATCAGCTCCAGCATTTT. The variable domain in full, with the rest retrieved from reference TRBV7-8 and TRBJ1-5, is GAGVSQSPRYKVAKRGQDVALRCDPISGHVSLFWYQQALGQGPEFLTYFQNEAQLDKSGLPSDRFFAERPEGSVSTLKIQRTQQEDSAVYLCASSQGGGLSGNQLQHFGDGTRLSIL.

The chain is built from TRBV11-2 and TRBJ2-7, with 12 bases matching TRBD2. The end of the DNA fits TRBJ2-1 better, so the J call may be wrong. Germline V gives CDR1 SGHAT, CDR2 FQNNGV. The CDR3 runs to 16 residues. The CDR3 DNA is TGTGCCAGCAGCCATCCACTAGCGGGAGGTAATAATGAGCAGTTCTTC. Protein product: CASSHPLAGGNNEQFF.

The rearrangement links TRBV20-1 to TRBJ1-1; D remains unclear. Trimming shortened V by 0 bases and J by 0 bases, and 11 bases separated the two germline ends. Germline CDR1 reads DFQATT; CDR2 reads SNEGSKA (reference sequence). The CDR3 length is 15 residues. This chain's CDR3 is CSARDRGTVNTEAFF. The CDR3 coding sequence is TGCAGTGCTAGAGATCGGGGAACGGTGAACACTGAAGCTTTCTTT.

The CDR3 sequence is CSAITSGRYYEQFF. DNA of the CDR3: TGCAGTGCTATTACTAGCGGGAGGTACTATGAGCAGTTCTTC. This sequence joins TRBV20-1 and TRBJ2-1, with TRBD2 matching over 12 bases. Germline CDR1 is DFQATT and CDR2 is SNEGSKA (reference sequence). The V segment lost 4 bases and the J segment 8 bases; nucleotides outside the gene matches: 6. The CDR3 has 14 residues.

This rearrangement joins TRBV29-1 to TRBJ2-7, with D unclear. This CDR3 is 13 amino acids long. V lost 0 bases, J lost 6 bases, and 12 bases lay in between. The germline V gene encodes CDR1 SQVTM and CDR2 ANQGSEA. CDR3 protein: CSVEDLGRVEQYF. In nucleotides, the CDR3 is TGCAGCGTTGAAGATCTTGGAAGGGTCGAGCAGTACTTC.

On this clonotype: The conserved phenylalanine or tryptophan is not found at the CDR3 terminus, so this likely reflects a read error. V usage is TRBV5-8 and J usage is TRBJ1-1; D is unresolved. This CDR3 spans 15 amino acids. CDR1 and CDR2 from the germline V gene are SGHTS and YDEGEE. The V and J ends lost 1 base and 0 bases respectively, with 10 bases between them. DNA for the CDR3: TGTGCCAGCAGCTTGCGGGCAGGTTTGAACACTGAAGCTTTCTCT. Translated: CASSLRAGLNTEAFS.

The chain has TRBV19 and TRBJ2-2; 8 nucleotides match TRBD1. The CDR3 length is 15 residues. Germline CDR1 is LNHDA and CDR2 is SQIVND (reference sequence). V was clipped by 7 bases and J by 6 bases; unmatched bases: 10. CDR3 sequence reads: CASTATGGRAGELFF. CDR3 bases: TGTGCCAGTACTGCCACAGGGGGTCGGGCCGGGGAGCTGTTTTTT.

This clonotype was detected a few times. The rearrangement uses TRBV5-1 and TRBJ1-1; TRBD1 is a possible D gene (5 bases). This CDR3 has 14 amino acids. Trimming removed 4 bases at V and 1 base at J, with 11 bases between. Germline V gene sequence: CDR1 SGHRS, CDR2 YFSETQ. DNA for the CDR3: TGCGCCAGCAGCAAGGGACCGACGAACACTGAAGCTTTCTTT. Translating gives CASSKGPTNTEAFF.

V and J are TRBV6-1 and TRBJ2-1; tentatively, D is TRBD2 (6 bases). Germline V lookup: CDR1 MNHNS, CDR2 SASEGT. This CDR3 contains 15 residues. Trimming stripped 4 bases from V and 2 bases from J, with 12 bases between. The CDR3 sequence: CASSVSGEPYNEQFF. CDR3 nucleotide sequence: TGTGCCAGCAGTGTTTCGGGAGAACCCTACAATGAGCAGTTCTTC.

The V and J genes are TRBV5-6 and TRBJ1-3; 7 nucleotides agree with TRBD1. Per germline, CDR1 SGHDT and CDR2 YYEEEE. The CDR3 runs 14 residues. The junction had 6 bases not matched to a gene; V was cut back by 4 bases and J by 5 bases. Here the CDR3 DNA reads TGTGCCAGCAGCGACGGACAGGTTCGAAACACCATATATTTT. As protein: CASSDGQVRNTIYF. Drawing the rest from reference TRBV5-6 and TRBJ1-3, the complete variable domain is DAGVTQSPTHLIKTRGQQVTLRCSPKSGHDTVSWYQQALGQGPQFIFQYYEEEERQRGNFPDRFSGHQFPNYSSELNVNALLLGDSALYLCASSDGQVRNTIYFGEGSWLTVV.

With regard to this clonotype: Since no conserved phenylalanine or tryptophan closes the CDR3, a read error is the likely cause. The chain recombines TRBV9 with TRBJ2-7, with TRBD1 matching over 7 bases. This CDR3 is 13 amino acids long. V lost 0 bases to trimming and J lost 6 bases; unmatched junction nucleotides: 3. Per the germline V gene, CDR1 is SGDLS and CDR2 is YYNGEE. This CDR3 reads CASSVGGGSEQYL. DNA for the CDR3: TGTGCCAGCAGCGTAGGAGGGGGCAGCGAGCAGTACCTC.

This clonotype was detected ten times or more. The rearrangement links TRBV5-4 to TRBJ2-3, with unresolved D. CDR3 size: 11 residues. Deletions cut 3 bases from V and 5 bases from J, with 4 bases between. CDR1 is SGHNT, CDR2 YYREEE, per germline (reference sequence). The CDR3 DNA sequence: TGTGCCAGCAGCTCTGGAGATACGCAGTATTTT. This gives the protein CASSSGDTQYF.

Only a few counts were recorded for this clonotype. The rearrangement uses TRBV7-6 and TRBJ2-7; 7 bases are a match to TRBD1. V gave up 5 bases and J gave up 5 bases; unmatched junction bases: 12. Germline V gene lookup returns CDR1 SGHVS and CDR2 FNYEAQ. The CDR3 is made up of 15 amino acids. The CDR3 DNA reads TGTGCCAGCAGCGGGAACTCAGGGGGTAGAAACGAGCAGTACTTC. Encoded protein: CASSGNSGGRNEQYF. Using reference TRBV7-6 and TRBJ2-7 for the parts outside the CDR3, the full variable domain is GAGVSQSPRYKVTKRGQDVALRCDPISGHVSLYWYRQALGQGPEFLTYFNYEAQQDKSGLPNDRFSAERPEGSISTLTIQRTEQRDSAMYRCASSGNSGGRNEQYFGPGTRLTVT.

The V and J genes are TRBV7-8 and TRBJ2-5; D is perhaps TRBD2 (5 bases). V lost 4 bases and J 7 bases, leaving 7 bases between the germline ends. CDR1 SGHVS and CDR2 FQNEAQ come from the germline V gene. The CDR3 has 11 amino acids. CDR3 sequence reads: CASSYSGTQYF. CDR3 sequence (DNA): TGTGCCAGCAGCTACAGCGGGACCCAGTACTTC.

V gene TRBV5-5 combines with J gene TRBJ2-2; D is uncertain. The germline CDR1 and CDR2 sequences are SGHKS and YYEKEE (reference sequence). V lost 0 bases, J lost 4 bases, and 13 bases lay in between. This CDR3 has 16 residues. The CDR3: CASSLEWVVGTGELFF. The CDR3 region has the DNA TGTGCCAGCAGCTTGGAGTGGGTTGTAGGCACCGGGGAGCTGTTTTTT.

The V call is TRBV5-4, the J call TRBJ2-7; 9 bases align to TRBD2. CDR1 is SGHNT and CDR2 is YYREEE in the germline V gene (reference sequence). CDR3 length: 13 amino acids. V trimming: 2 bases; J trimming: 5 bases; junction bases outside the gene matches: 2. The CDR3 sequence: CASSFAGGNEQYF. CDR3 bases: TGTGCCAGCAGCTTCGCGGGAGGGAACGAGCAGTACTTC. Full variable domain (missing parts from reference TRBV5-4 and TRBJ2-7): ETGVTQSPTHLIKTRGQQVTLRCSSQSGHNTVSWYQQALGQGPQFIFQYYREEENGRGNFPPRFSGLQFPNYSSELNVNALELDDSALYLCASSFAGGNEQYFGPGTRLTVT.

The chain combines TRBV12-3 or TRBV12-4 with TRBJ2-5; TRBD1 might be the D (7 bases). CDR3 length equals 14 residues. The V end lost 6 bases, the J end lost 5 bases, and 16 bases lay between the germline ends. CDR3 DNA sequence: TGTGCCAGCAGCCCCCAGACAGGGAGGGAGACCCAGTACTTC. Translated: CASSPQTGRETQYF.

In this sample, this clonotype is medium-sized. The chain uses TRBV2 and TRBJ2-7; 10 bases match TRBD1. This CDR3 has 16 amino acids. Germline V CDR1 and CDR2: SNHLY, FYNNEI. V shed 7 bases and J 3 bases; nucleotides not matched to a gene: 12. The CDR3 nucleotides read TGTGCCAGCACCTCAAGTGTAGGGACAGGGGTCTACGAGCAGTACTTC. It translates to CASTSSVGTGVYEQYF.